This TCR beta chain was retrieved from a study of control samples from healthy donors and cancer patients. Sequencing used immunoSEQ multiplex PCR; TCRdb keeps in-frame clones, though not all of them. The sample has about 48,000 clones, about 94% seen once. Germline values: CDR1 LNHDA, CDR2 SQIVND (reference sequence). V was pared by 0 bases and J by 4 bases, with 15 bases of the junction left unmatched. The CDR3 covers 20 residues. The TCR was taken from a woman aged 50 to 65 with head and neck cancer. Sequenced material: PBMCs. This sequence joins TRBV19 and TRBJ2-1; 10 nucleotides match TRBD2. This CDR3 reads CASSIEPPSALAGVYNEQFF. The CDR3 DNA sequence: TGTGCCAGTAGTATAGAGCCCCCCTCAGCCCTAGCGGGGGTATACAATGAGCAGTTCTTC. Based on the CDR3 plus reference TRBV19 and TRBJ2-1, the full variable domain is DGGITQSPKYLFRKEGQNVTLSCEQNLNHDAMYWYRQDPGQGLRLIYYSQIVNDFQKGDIAEGYSVSREKKESFPLTVTSAQKNPTAFYLCASSIEPPSALAGVYNEQFFGPGTRLTVL.